These 3 T cell receptor beta chains share one sample of origin, sequenced in a study of T cell responses to AZD1222 COVID-19 vaccine. This table comes from immunoSEQ multiplex PCR, and its TCRdb copy is limited to in-frame clones, with some not included. Among about 86,000 clones listed, about 78% were seen once. The sample consisted of peripheral blood, taken on day 0 of AZD1222 vaccination. Receptors originate from an adult in good health.

This chain uses TRBV29-1 with TRBJ1-1, with a possible D match to TRBD1 (6 bases). The CDR3 is 12 amino acids. CDR1 is SQVTM and CDR2 is ANQGSEA in the germline V gene. Trimming removed 3 bases at V and 6 bases at J, with 11 bases between. Here the CDR3 DNA reads TGCAGCGTTGACGGAGGGGGAGCTGAAGCTTTCTTT. It translates to CSVDGGGAEAFF.

The CDR3 region is CASSYSERTHSYEQYF. In DNA form, the CDR3 reads TGTGCCAGCAGTTACTCTGAGCGGACCCACTCCTACGAGCAGTACTTC. V is TRBV6-5 and J is TRBJ2-7, with D tentatively TRBD2 (5 bases). Trimming removed 0 bases from V and 0 bases from J, with 12 bases in between. The CDR3 loop spans 16 amino acids. CDR1 is MNHEY, CDR2 SVGAGI, per germline.

The chain joins TRBV3-1 (or the pseudogene TRBV3-2) to TRBJ1-2; maybe TRBD1 (6 bases). The CDR3 extends over 13 amino acids. Trimming cost V 4 bases and J 7 bases, with 13 bases left between them. CDR1 is LGHDT and CDR2 is YNNKEL in the germline V gene (reference sequence). The CDR3 sequence is CASSPHREVGYTF. CDR3 coding DNA: TGTGCCAGCAGCCCCCACAGGGAGGTTGGCTACACCTTC.